These T cell receptor beta chains were read from a single sample in a study of T cells in Graves' hyperthyroidism and ophthalmopathy. TCRdb analysed the multiplex PCR reads with MiXCR anew, one entry per CDR3 protein. The sample holds more than 500,000 distinct CDR3 sequences, around 15% seen once. Sequencing was performed on blood. All receptors come from a woman aged 40 to 50 with Graves' hyperthyroidism. CDR3s include the opening cysteine and the closing phenylalanine or tryptophan. A D gene is named only where the DNA matches it firmly. Expanded clones are given a class, and other clones once, few, many or no size at all.

V gene,clone size,D gene,J gene,CDR3 DNA,CDR3 protein
TRBV20-1,few,TRBD1,TRBJ2-3,TGCAGTGCTAGGGGACAGGGTGTTTCAGATACGCAGTATTTT,CSARGQGVSDTQYF
TRBV27,NA,TRBD1,TRBJ2-5,TGTGCCAGCAGTTGGACAGGGGGCACGGAGACCCAGTACTTC,CASSWTGGTETQYF
TRBV12-3/TRBV12-4,NA,NA,TRBJ1-1,TGTGCCAGCAGTTTGTCTGTCACTGAAGCTTTCTTT,CASSLSVTEAFF
TRBV29-1,NA,TRBD2,TRBJ2-5,TGCAGCGTTGAAAAAGGACTAGCGGGAGTTGAAGAGACCCAGTACTTC,CSVEKGLAGVEETQYF
TRBV2,many,TRBD2,TRBJ2-7,TGTGCCAGCAGTTCGACTAGCGAGTCCTACGAGCAGTACTTC,CASSSTSESYEQYF
TRBV6-1,NA,NA,TRBJ2-1,TGTGCCATCGGTGGGGGGCTCACATACAATGAGCAGTTCTTC,CAIGGGLTYNEQFF
TRBV6-2/TRBV6-3,few,NA,TRBJ1-1,TGTGCCAGCAGTCAACCGGCTTGGTATCGAGAAGCTGAAGCTTTCTTT,CASSQPAWYREAEAFF
TRBV20-1,many,TRBD2,TRBJ2-7,TGCAGTGCCGGCCAAATAGCGGGAGGGGTATCCGTCTACTTC,CSAGQIAGGVSVYF
TRBV5-6,many,TRBD2,TRBJ2-7,TGTGCCAGCAGCCCGACCGGACTAGCGGGACCCGAGCAGTACTTC,CASSPTGLAGPEQYF
TRBV2,many,TRBD1,TRBJ1-1,TGTGCCAGCAGCCGGACAGGGCTTGGGAGCACTGAAGCTTTCTTT,CASSRTGLGSTEAFF
TRBV7-9,many,TRBD1,TRBJ1-1,TGTGCCAGCAGCTTGGGACAGGGTGGCGCGGGTGAAGCTTTCTTT,CASSLGQGGAGEAFF
TRBV30,many,TRBD2,TRBJ2-1,TGTGCCTGGAGGCCGACTAGCGGGAGGCGGAATGAGCAGTTCTTC,CAWRPTSGRRNEQFF
TRBV15,many,TRBD1,TRBJ2-3,TGTGCCACGTGGGACAGGGTCACAGATACGCAGTATTTT,CATWDRVTDTQYF
TRBV6-1,many,TRBD1,TRBJ1-1,TGTGCCAGCAAGGCCACAGGGGCCCCGAACACTGAAGCTTTCTTT,CASKATGAPNTEAFF
TRBV28,many,NA,TRBJ2-1,TGTGCCAGCAGCCCCGCGGCCCTCGTATACAATGAGCAGTTCTTC,CASSPAALVYNEQFF
TRBV28,NA,TRBD2,TRBJ2-2,TGTGCCAGCAGTTTTGGCAACGGGAGGCCCGGGGAGCTGTTTTTT,CASSFGNGRPGELFF
TRBV7-9,many,TRBD2,TRBJ2-7,TGTGCCAGCAGCTTAGGCTCTAGCGGGAGATACGAGCAGTACTTC,CASSLGSSGRYEQYF
TRBV18,many,NA,TRBJ2-5,TGTGCCAGCTCAATCCGGGACGGCCAAGAGACCCAGTACTTC,CASSIRDGQETQYF
TRBV20-1,many,TRBD2,TRBJ2-7,TGCAGTTCGAGGGCTAGCGGGAACTACGAGCAGTACTTC,CSSRASGNYEQYF
TRBV29-1,NA,TRBD2,TRBJ2-5,TGCAGCGTTGAAGGTCGGGACTACGGGACCCAGTACTTC,CSVEGRDYGTQYF
TRBV5-1,many,NA,TRBJ1-1,TGCGCCAGCAGCTTGAAGGTCGGGAACACTGAAGCTTTCTTT,CASSLKVGNTEAFF
TRBV7-2,many,NA,TRBJ1-4,TGTGCCAGCAGTTTCAAGGGGGCAACTAATGAAAAACTGTTTTTT,CASSFKGATNEKLFF